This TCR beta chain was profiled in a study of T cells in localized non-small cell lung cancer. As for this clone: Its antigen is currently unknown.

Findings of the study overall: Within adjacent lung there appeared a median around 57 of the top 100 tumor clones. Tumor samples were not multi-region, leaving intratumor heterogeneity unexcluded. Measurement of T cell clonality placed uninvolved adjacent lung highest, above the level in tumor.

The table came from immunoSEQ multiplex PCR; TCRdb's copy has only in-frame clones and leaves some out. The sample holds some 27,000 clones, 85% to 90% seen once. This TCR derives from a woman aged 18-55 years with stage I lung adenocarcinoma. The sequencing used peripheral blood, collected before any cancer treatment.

The CDR3 here is CASSVYNEQFF. In DNA form, the CDR3 reads TGTGCCAGCAGTGTATACAATGAGCAGTTCTTC. This rearrangement joins TRBV2 to TRBJ2-1, with D uncertain. This CDR3 has 11 residues. Germline CDR1 SNHLY, CDR2 FYNNEI. Trimming took 4 bases from V and 4 from J, leaving 2 bases between them.